At least ten counts were recorded for the clone carrying this T cell receptor beta chain. Its antigen is not identified. The sample originates from a study of response to subunit inactivated influenza vaccine. Whole-study results and caveats: Each seasonal flu vaccination may recruit only limited new T cells, authors suggested.

The germline V gene encodes CDR1 SQVTM and CDR2 ANQGSEA. CDR3 length equals 12 residues. Trimming shortened V by 4 bases and J by 2 bases, and 9 bases separated the two germline ends. Each CDR3 protein gets one entry after TCRdb re-called the RT-PCR reads with MiXCR. The data hold 700,000 to 900,000 distinct CDR3 sequences, with 21% observed a single time. V gene TRBV29-1 combines with J gene TRBJ2-7; tentatively, D is TRBD1 (6 bases). This receptor was taken from a man aged 45-65 years who received an inactivated influenza vaccine. The source material was PBMCs from blood, sampled roughly 5 days after vaccination. The CDR3 DNA sequence: TGCAGCGTTGGGGACACTCCCTACGAGCAGTACTTC. Translated, it gives CSVGDTPYEQYF.